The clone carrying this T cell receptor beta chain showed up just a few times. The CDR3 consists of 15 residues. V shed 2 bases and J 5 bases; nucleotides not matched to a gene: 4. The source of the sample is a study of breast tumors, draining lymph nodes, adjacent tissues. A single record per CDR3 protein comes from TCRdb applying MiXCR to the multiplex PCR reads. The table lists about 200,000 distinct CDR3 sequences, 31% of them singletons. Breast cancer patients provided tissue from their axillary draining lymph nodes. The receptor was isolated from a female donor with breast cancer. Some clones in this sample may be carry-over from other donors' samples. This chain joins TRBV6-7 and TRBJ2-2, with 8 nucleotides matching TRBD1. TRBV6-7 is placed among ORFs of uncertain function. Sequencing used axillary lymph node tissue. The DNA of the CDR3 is TGTGCCAGCAGTTACCCGGACAGGGCGACCGGGGAGCTGTTTTTT. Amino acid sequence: CASSYPDRATGELFF.